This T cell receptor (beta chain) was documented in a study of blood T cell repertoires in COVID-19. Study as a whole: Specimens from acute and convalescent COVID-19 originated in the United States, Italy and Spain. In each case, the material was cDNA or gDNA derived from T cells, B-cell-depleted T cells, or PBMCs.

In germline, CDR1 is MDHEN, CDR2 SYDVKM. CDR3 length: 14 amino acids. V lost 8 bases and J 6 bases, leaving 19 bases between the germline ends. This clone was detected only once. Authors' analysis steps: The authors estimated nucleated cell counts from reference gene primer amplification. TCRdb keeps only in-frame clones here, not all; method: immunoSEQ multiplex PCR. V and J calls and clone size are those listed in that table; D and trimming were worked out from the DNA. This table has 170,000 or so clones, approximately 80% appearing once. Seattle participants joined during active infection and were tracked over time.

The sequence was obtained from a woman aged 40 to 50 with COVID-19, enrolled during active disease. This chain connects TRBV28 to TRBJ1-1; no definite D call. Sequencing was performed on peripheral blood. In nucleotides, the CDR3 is TGTGCCAGCGTTCATCCCGAGAGGGCGGCTGAAGCTTTCTTT. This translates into CASVHPERAAEAFF.